This entry is about one T cell receptor beta chain. Its antigen is currently unknown. These data come from a study of T-cell memory formation after mild COVID-19. Deletions cut 4 bases from V and 6 bases from J, with 20 bases between. The CDR3 loop spans 16 amino acids. CDR1 is LGHDT and CDR2 is YNNKEL in the germline V gene (reference sequence). Each CDR3 protein is one row after TCRdb ran MiXCR on the 5' RACE reads. This table holds fewer than 700,000 distinct CDR3 sequences, about 20% found once. Study-level findings and limits: Clones shrinking from day 15 to 85 showed even CD4/CD8 mixes; later expanders tilted CD4+. The study detected some responding clones in pre-infection memory, suggesting cross-reactive memory joined.

Specimen: PBMCs or a T cell subset sorted from them (not recorded which). The sequence was collected from an adult woman who had mild COVID-19 (a few samples of this study predate the infection). Cell type and time point are not known. This chain joins TRBV3-1 and TRBJ2-3; TRBD1 might be the D (5 bases). The CDR3 coding sequence is TGTGCCAGCAGCCCCTCCGCGAAGAGCAGGGTGGATACGCAGTATTTT. This sequence encodes CASSPSAKSRVDTQYF.